A single sample gave rise to the 6 T cell receptor beta chains below, sequenced in a study of shared clonotypes between healthy human individuals. Method: immunoSEQ multiplex PCR; TCRdb's copy keeps in-frame clones and lacks some. This table has approximately 2,300,000 clones, roughly 92% appearing once. The sequencing input was naive CD4+ T cells from PBMCs. The sample's subset: CD45RA+ positively selected. Receptor source: a man between 18 and 35 years old in good health. Some clones in this sample may be carry-over from other donors' samples.

The rearrangement uses TRBV18 and TRBJ2-6; unclear D gene. This CDR3 spans 15 amino acids. V was shortened by 4 bases and J by 1 base, with 8 bases between the two germline ends. Germline CDR1 KGHSH, CDR2 LQKENI. CDR3: CASSQQGSGANVLTF. The CDR3 region has the DNA TGTGCCAGCTCACAACAAGGATCTGGGGCCAACGTCCTGACTTTC.

This chain joins TRBV25-1 and TRBJ2-1; TRBD2 aligns across 8 bases. The CDR3 has 15 residues. In germline, CDR1 is MGHDK, CDR2 SYGVNS. The V gene end was trimmed by 3 bases and the J gene end by 8 bases; junction bases not matched to a gene: 9. As DNA, the CDR3 is TGTGCCAGCAGTGACCCTAGCGGGTTCCAAGATGAGCAGTTCTTC. It translates to CASSDPSGFQDEQFF.

In this sample, this clone turned up once. Other DNA variants within this sample encode the same CDR3. The chain carries TRBV6-1 and TRBJ2-7; D is possibly TRBD2 (6 bases). Trimming took 8 bases from V and 1 from J, leaving 12 bases between them. CDR1 and CDR2 (germline): MNHNS, SASEGT. This CDR3 contains 13 residues. CDR3 coding DNA: TGTGCCAGCGGTAGCGGTTTTTCCTACGAGCAGTACTTC. It translates to CASGSGFSYEQYF.

CDR3 loop: CASSFDRKSGYTF. The CDR3 DNA reads as TGCGCCAGCAGCTTTGACCGGAAATCGGGCTACACCTTC. The chain couples TRBV5-1 to TRBJ1-2, with D unresolved. V was shortened by 2 bases and J by 8 bases, with 13 bases between the two germline ends. Germline V gene sequence: CDR1 SGHRS, CDR2 YFSETQ. The CDR3 is made up of 13 amino acids. Full variable domain (remainder filled in from reference TRBV5-1 and TRBJ1-2): KAGVTQTPRYLIKTRGQQVTLSCSPISGHRSVSWYQQTPGQGLQFLFEYFSETQRNKGNFPGRFSGRQFSNSRSEMNVSTLELGDSALYLCASSFDRKSGYTFGSGTRLTVV.

The CDR3 DNA is TGTGCCAGCTCACCATTCAGACAACCAGAGACTGAAGCTTTCTTT. Amino acids: CASSPFRQPETEAFF. V gene TRBV18 combines with J gene TRBJ1-1; D is unresolved. The V end lost 2 bases, the J end lost 5 bases, and 15 bases lay between the germline ends. The CDR3 has 15 amino acids. Germline CDR1 reads KGHSH; CDR2 reads LQKENI.

The sample holds a few counts of this clone. The chain carries TRBV6-6 and TRBJ1-1; D is ambiguous. The germline V gene encodes CDR1 MNHNY and CDR2 SVGAGI (reference sequence). Trimming removed 5 bases at V and 4 bases at J, with 11 bases between. The CDR3 sequence is 13 residues long. DNA for the CDR3: TGTGCCAGCAGTAACCAAAGAAGCACTGAAGCTTTCTTT. Its translation: CASSNQRSTEAFF.